Reported below is one TCR beta chain. Its antigen is not known. This entry comes from a study of identifying expanded T cells in peripheral blood. Only in-frame clones appear in the TCRdb table, and some are missing; sequencing was by immunoSEQ multiplex PCR. The table records about 81,000 clones, roughly 84% of them present only once. The CDR3 extends over 20 amino acids. The V and J ends lost 0 bases and 0 bases respectively, with 24 bases between them. Germline CDR1 and CDR2: LGHNA and YSLEER. Study conclusions and caveats: About 1.2 clones differed between technical replicates, versus approximately 17 and 20 over time. Clone count variance between approximately two-week samples rose with total template count.

This clonotype was sampled from a person between 18 and 75 years old in good health. This chain connects TRBV4-3 to TRBJ2-7; perhaps TRBD1 as D (6 bases). Sequencing was done on a sample of blood. The CDR3 coding sequence is TGCGCCAGCAGCCAAGATTCCCGCAACTTGGACAGAAGTTACTCCTACGAGCAGTACTTC. Residues: CASSQDSRNLDRSYSYEQYF.